This T cell receptor beta chain was obtained from a study of response to subunit inactivated influenza vaccine. The CDR3 is 15 amino acids. Germline V lookup: CDR1 SGHRS, CDR2 YFSETQ. Using its own MiXCR run on the RT-PCR reads, TCRdb lists one record per CDR3 protein. The sample holds 600,000 to 850,000 distinct CDR3 sequences, less than 15% seen once. Ten or more counts support this clonotype. What it recognizes is unknown. A read error may produce the germline difference seen at one junction end. Overall study results and limits: Each seasonal influenza vaccination, the authors suggested, recruits few new T cells.

The origin of this receptor is a man between 50 and 59 years old who received an inactivated influenza vaccine. This sequence joins TRBV5-1 and TRBJ2-5; 9 nucleotides align to TRBD2. The sample in question was PBMCs from blood, obtained 14 to 15 days before vaccination. In nucleotides, the CDR3 is TGTGCCAGCAGTTTAGGGCTAGCGGGACAAGAGACCCAGTACTTC. This gives the protein CASSLGLAGQETQYF.